This paragraph reports one T cell receptor beta chain. This sample is part of a study of blood T cell repertoires in COVID-19. Whole-study context: COVID-19 samples, acute and convalescent, were from the United States, Italy and Spain. T cells, B-cell-depleted T cells, or PBMCs provided the cDNA or gDNA that served as material.

Germline CDR1 is ENHRY and CDR2 is SYGVKD. Germline trimming cut 0 bases from V and 1 base from J; bases unmatched to any gene: 5. The length of the CDR3 is 16 residues. Resolution of symptoms, clearance, or two negative PCRs was present in recovered Cohort 3 donors. In the original analysis: Nucleated cell counts were estimated from reference gene primer amplification. Repertoires were generated with immunoSEQ multiplex PCR, while TCRdb's copy carries only in-frame clones and drops some. V and J calls and clone size are copied from that table; D and trimming were computed from the DNA. The sample records about 300,000 clones, 65% to 90% being singletons.

This sequence originates from a man aged 30 to 39 who had recovered from COVID-19. The chain recombines TRBV10-3 with TRBJ2-7; 8 bases line up with TRBD2. The sample comprised PBMCs or T cells enriched from blood (not recorded which). The CDR3 bases are TGTGCCATCAGTGAGTCGGGGGTAGCGGGATCCTACGAGCAGTACTTC. This gives the protein CAISESGVAGSYEQYF.